These 24 T cell receptor beta chains came from one sample sequenced in a study of cytomegalovirus exposure and HLA in healthy donors. The PCR contained 60 Vbeta and 13 Jbeta primers. The assay was immunoSEQ multiplex PCR, and TCRdb's table has in-frame clones only and misses some. The table includes over 100,000 clones, 80% to 90% detected once. The sample consisted of PBMCs. The receptors here all came from a woman aged 25 to 39 in good health and CMV-seronegative.

The chain has TRBV10-2 and TRBJ2-5, with a weak D call TRBD2 (5 bases). CDR3 size: 13 residues. With 2 bases removed from V and 1 base from J, the gap between germline ends came to 5 bases. The V gene's germline CDR1 is WSHSY and CDR2 SAAADI. CDR3 loop: CASSERGQETQYF. CDR3 coding DNA: TGCGCCAGCAGTGAGCGGGGCCAAGAGACCCAGTACTTC.

The genes are TRBV5-6 and TRBJ2-7, with 8 bases aligning to TRBD1. The ends lost 0 bases at V and 6 bases at J; junction bases unmatched: 5. This CDR3 comprises 14 residues. CDR1 and CDR2 from the germline V gene are SGHDT and YYEEEE. CDR3 in amino acids: CASSLGQGLGEQYF. The CDR3 DNA follows: TGTGCCAGCAGCTTGGGACAGGGGCTTGGCGAGCAGTACTTC.

The rearrangement joins TRBV6-5 to TRBJ1-2; tentatively, D is TRBD1 (6 bases). The V end lost 4 bases, the J end lost 0 bases, and 9 bases lay between the germline ends. CDR3 size: 14 residues. The germline V gene has CDR1 MNHEY and CDR2 SVGAGI. Here the CDR3 reads CASSLAGANYGYTF. The CDR3 DNA reads as TGTGCCAGCAGTTTGGCAGGGGCTAACTATGGCTACACCTTC.

The V gene is TRBV5-4, the J gene TRBJ2-1; 9 nucleotides match TRBD2. Trimming took 4 bases from V and 9 from J; bases not matched to a gene: 8. Germline CDR1 SGHNT, CDR2 YYREEE (reference sequence). This CDR3 contains 14 residues. In DNA, the CDR3 is TGTGCCAGCAGCCGACTAGCGGCCCACGGTGAGCAGTTCTTC. This gives the protein CASSRLAAHGEQFF.

The chain is built from TRBV28 and TRBJ1-6; D gene unclear. CDR1 MDHEN and CDR2 SYDVKM come from the germline V gene. Trimming shortened V by 8 bases and J by 4 bases, and 12 bases separated the two germline ends. CDR3 length: 14 amino acids. CDR3 bases: TGTGCCAGCGCCCCAGAATCTTATAATTCACCCCTCCACTTT. It encodes CASAPESYNSPLHF.

CDR3: CASSQYRRDSYNEQFF. CDR3 coding DNA: TGCGCCAGCAGTCAATACAGGCGGGACTCCTACAATGAGCAGTTCTTC. The chain is built from TRBV23-1 and TRBJ2-1; D is possibly TRBD2 (6 bases). TRBV23-1 is noted as an ORF with a role that remains uncertain. This CDR3 contains 16 residues. The V and J ends lost 1 base and 0 bases respectively, with 10 bases between them.

This clone showed up just a few times. The gene calls are TRBV28 and TRBJ2-1; possible D gene TRBD2, 7 bases. This CDR3 region has 23 residues. The germline gives CDR1 MDHEN, CDR2 SYDVKM. Trimming removed 3 bases at V and 5 bases at J, with 38 bases between. The CDR3 is CASSLGWGQRKGVGEGQDNEQFF. CDR3 coding DNA: TGTGCCAGCAGTTTGGGGTGGGGGCAGAGAAAGGGCGTGGGGGAGGGCCAGGACAATGAGCAGTTCTTC.

In its sample, this clone was seen once. The chain carries TRBV7-2 and TRBJ2-3; tentative D call: TRBD1 (5 bases). The CDR3 is made up of 14 amino acids. The germline V gene has CDR1 SGHTA and CDR2 FQGNSA. V was pared by 5 bases and J by 8 bases, with 17 bases between. This CDR3 is CASSQLTWQGTQYF. The CDR3 nucleotides are TGTGCCAGCAGCCAACTGACGTGGCAGGGTACGCAGTATTTT. Full variable domain (rest looked up from reference TRBV7-2 and TRBJ2-3): GAGVSQSPSNKVTEKGKDVELRCDPISGHTALYWYRQSLGQGLEFLIYFQGNSAPDKSGLPSDRFSAERTGGSVSTLTIQRTQQEDSAVYLCASSQLTWQGTQYFGPGTRLTVL.

The V gene is TRBV11-2, the J gene TRBJ2-2; 8 nucleotides align to TRBD1. Trimming took 6 bases from V and 3 from J; bases not matched to a gene: 6. Per germline, CDR1 SGHAT and CDR2 FQNNGV. The length of the CDR3 is 15 residues. Here the CDR3 reads CASRPGGADTGELFF. The CDR3 region has the DNA TGTGCCAGCAGACCAGGGGGCGCGGACACCGGGGAGCTGTTTTTT.

This chain uses TRBV5-4 with TRBJ1-6; 9 nucleotides line up with TRBD1. Germline V gene sequence: CDR1 SGHNT, CDR2 YYREEE (reference sequence). This CDR3 has 14 amino acids. V was pared by 4 bases and J by 9 bases, with 5 bases of the junction left unmatched. CDR3 sequence (DNA): TGTGCCAGCAGCGGGGGGACAGGGTTTTCACCCCTCCACTTT. Residues: CASSGGTGFSPLHF.

The J gene is TRBJ1-1, the V gene TRBV2, with 9 bases fitting TRBD1. J was trimmed by 5 bases and V by 6 bases; bases with no gene match: 4. There are 13 residues in the CDR3. Looked up from germline, CDR1 is SNHLY and CDR2 is FYNNEI. CDR3 sequence reads: CASRTGQGTEAFF. As DNA, the CDR3 is TGTGCCAGCAGGACGGGACAGGGTACTGAAGCTTTCTTT.

The J gene is TRBJ1-1, the V gene TRBV19; no definite D call. Trimming cost V 1 base and J 1 base, with 10 bases left between them. The CDR3 spans 15 residues. Germline CDR1 is LNHDA and CDR2 is SQIVND (reference sequence). DNA of the CDR3: TGTGCCAGTAGTATAGCCCGGTTGCAGAACACTGAAGCTTTCTTT. It translates to CASSIARLQNTEAFF.

This clone has a single count. This chain links TRBV5-1 with TRBJ2-3, with TRBD2 matching 9 bases. Looked up from germline, CDR1 is SGHRS and CDR2 is YFSETQ. The CDR3 is made up of 17 amino acids. Trimming cost V 0 bases and J 4 bases; bases outside gene matches: 9. The CDR3 here is CASSLARRGGAPDTQYF. CDR3 DNA: TGCGCCAGCAGCTTGGCCCGGCGGGGGGGGGCTCCAGATACGCAGTATTTT. The full variable domain, completed using reference TRBV5-1 and TRBJ2-3, is KAGVTQTPRYLIKTRGQQVTLSCSPISGHRSVSWYQQTPGQGLQFLFEYFSETQRNKGNFPGRFSGRQFSNSRSEMNVSTLELGDSALYLCASSLARRGGAPDTQYFGPGTRLTVL.

A single count supports this clone. The chain is built from TRBV6-6 and TRBJ2-1, with TRBD2 as a possible D gene (5 bases). Trimming took 7 bases from V and 11 from J, leaving 15 bases between them. This CDR3 has 12 amino acids. CDR1 MNHNY and CDR2 SVGAGI come from the germline V gene (reference sequence). The DNA for the CDR3 is TGTGCCAGCATGAAGCGAACCGGGAAGCAGTTCTTC. Translating gives CASMKRTGKQFF.

The rearrangement links TRBV28 to TRBJ1-1; D may be TRBD1 (5 bases). The CDR3 covers 14 residues. CDR1 is MDHEN and CDR2 is SYDVKM in the germline V gene. Trimming removed 3 bases from V and 8 bases from J, with 16 bases in between. CDR3 sequence reads: CASSLGGIGGEAFF. The CDR3 nucleotides are TGTGCCAGCAGTTTGGGTGGGATTGGGGGGGAAGCTTTCTTT.

The chain couples TRBV5-8 to TRBJ2-3, with D unclear. The CDR3 is 15 amino acids. The germline V and J ends were trimmed by 3 bases and 4 bases, with 15 bases remaining between them. From germline, CDR1 is SGHTS and CDR2 YDEGEE. CDR3 DNA sequence: TGTGCCAGCAGCTCTGGTGTCTGGAGCGCAGATACGCAGTATTTT. Encoded protein: CASSSGVWSADTQYF.

The chain uses TRBV29-1 and TRBJ2-1, with D possibly matching TRBD2 (5 bases). This CDR3 has 15 residues. Germline V lookup: CDR1 SQVTM, CDR2 ANQGSEA. The ends were cut back, 7 bases at V and 7 bases at J, with 23 bases in the middle. This chain's CDR3 is CSARVVGAVNNEQFF. The CDR3, as DNA: TGCAGCGCACGGGTTGTGGGAGCGGTTAATAATGAGCAGTTCTTC.

V usage is TRBV4-1 and J usage is TRBJ2-2; 11 nucleotides line up with TRBD2. Germline V CDR1 and CDR2: MGHRA, YSYEKL. V lost 4 bases and J lost 2; bases outside the gene matches: 9. This CDR3 region has 18 residues. The CDR3 region has the DNA TGCGCCAGCAGCCGGGGGGGACTAGCGGACCAAAACACCGGGGAGCTGTTTTTT. This codes for CASSRGGLADQNTGELFF.

DNA of the CDR3: TGTGCCAGCAGTGCGCCGAGCTCCTACGAGCAGTACTTC. Protein product: CASSAPSSYEQYF. V and J are TRBV28 and TRBJ2-7; no clear D gene. Germline V CDR1 and CDR2: MDHEN, SYDVKM. V gave up 5 bases and J gave up 0 bases, with 8 bases separating them. This CDR3 has 13 residues. Looking up the rest from reference TRBV28 and TRBJ2-7 gives the full variable domain: DVKVTQSSRYLVKRTGEKVFLECVQDMDHENMFWYRQDPGLGLRLIYFSYDVKMKEKGDIPEGYSVSREKKERFSLILESASTNQTSMYLCASSAPSSYEQYFGPGTRLTVT.

The chain uses TRBV18 and TRBJ2-5, with D possibly being TRBD1 (5 bases). V was clipped by 3 bases and J by 2 bases, with 16 bases between them. The length of the CDR3 is 16 residues. Germline CDR1 KGHSH, CDR2 LQKENI. The CDR3 nucleotides read TGTGCCAGCTCACCCACGGTCCAGGGTTGGCAAGAGACCCAGTACTTC. Translation: CASSPTVQGWQETQYF.

The chain is built from TRBV6-5 and TRBJ1-2, with a tentative D call TRBD1 (6 bases). V was pared by 6 bases and J by 8 bases, with 19 bases between. The CDR3 contains 14 residues. Germline CDR1 is MNHEY and CDR2 is SVGAGI. CDR3 protein: CASSKGQPMRGYTF. The DNA of the CDR3 is TGTGCCAGCAGCAAAGGACAGCCGATGAGGGGCTACACCTTC.

This clone showed up just a few times. The chain uses TRBV10-3 and TRBJ2-7; no clear D. Trimming removed 6 bases at V and 3 bases at J, with 18 bases between. The CDR3 runs 15 residues. CDR1 and CDR2 from the germline V gene are ENHRY and SYGVKD. CDR3 region: CAIRDGVDLNYEQYF. CDR3 DNA: TGTGCCATCAGGGATGGAGTAGATTTAAACTACGAGCAGTACTTC.

The chain recombines TRBV28 with TRBJ1-1; the D is unclear. Germline V CDR1 and CDR2: MDHEN, SYDVKM. The CDR3 spans 14 residues. V was cut by 8 bases and J by 1 base, with 14 bases left in between. CDR3: CASSTGERNTEAFF. In nucleotides, the CDR3 is TGTGCCAGCTCGACCGGGGAGAGGAACACTGAAGCTTTCTTT. Looking up the rest from reference TRBV28 and TRBJ1-1 gives the full variable domain: DVKVTQSSRYLVKRTGEKVFLECVQDMDHENMFWYRQDPGLGLRLIYFSYDVKMKEKGDIPEGYSVSREKKERFSLILESASTNQTSMYLCASSTGERNTEAFFGQGTRLTVV.

The chain has TRBV10-3 and TRBJ2-2; 11 bases align to TRBD2. CDR3 length: 15 amino acids. The V gene end was trimmed by 6 bases and the J gene end by 6 bases; junction bases not matched to a gene: 6. Per the germline V gene, CDR1 is ENHRY and CDR2 is SYGVKD. The CDR3 nucleotides are TGTGCCATCAGGAAGACTAGCGGGGAGGCCGGGGAGCTGTTTTTT. It encodes CAIRKTSGEAGELFF.